This entry features one T cell receptor beta chain sequence. Its specificity is not known. The authors made TCR cDNA by 5'RACE template switching, adding a universal primer site and UMIs. Each CDR3 protein gets one entry after TCRdb re-called the 5' RACE reads with MiXCR. The table has about 320,000 distinct CDR3 sequences, around 10% seen once; the top ten hold roughly 3%. Germline V gene sequence: CDR1 SGHRS, CDR2 YFSETQ. V shed 3 bases and J 5 bases; nucleotides not matched to a gene: 3. The CDR3 spans 13 residues. The data were taken from a study of T cells after yellow fever vaccination. Background on the study: Preparation of fractions with low cell numbers was performed using SMART-Seq v4 Ultra Low Input. Broader study findings: There was a small share of clonotypes that showed up in both the CD4 and CD8 compartments. Most clones from primary vaccination resurfaced after the booster (roughly 96% CD4, 88% CD8).

This specimen consisted of CD4+ T cells sorted from PBMCs, obtained 45 days after the yellow fever booster vaccination. The J gene is TRBJ1-1, the V gene TRBV5-1; 8 positions match TRBD1. The clonotype originates from a man aged 18 to 29 who received the YFV17D yellow fever vaccine. The CDR3 DNA reads TGCGCCAGCAGCTGGGGGGACAGGACTGAAGCTTTCTTT. This gives the protein CASSWGDRTEAFF. Drawing the rest from reference TRBV5-1 and TRBJ1-1, the complete variable domain is KAGVTQTPRYLIKTRGQQVTLSCSPISGHRSVSWYQQTPGQGLQFLFEYFSETQRNKGNFPGRFSGRQFSNSRSEMNVSTLELGDSALYLCASSWGDRTEAFFGQGTRLTVV.